These 10 T cell receptor beta chains came from one sample sequenced in a study of T-cell reconstitution after alpha-beta-depleted transplantation in children. Researchers prepared the TCRbeta library using unique molecular identifiers, the study reports. One entry per CDR3 protein results from TCRdb running MiXCR on the PCR reads. The sample has over 90,000 distinct CDR3 sequences, about 8% seen once. The sample in question was PBMCs, obtained before TCRalphabeta/CD19-depleted stem cell transplant. These receptors were taken from a boy aged 2 to 9 with acute lymphoblastic leukemia, due to receive a stem cell transplant.

This clonotype was seen repeatedly, ten times or more. This chain joins TRBV2 and TRBJ2-7, with D unresolved. This CDR3 is built from 14 residues. Germline lookup yields CDR1 SNHLY and CDR2 FYNNEI. V shed 7 bases and J shed 3 bases, with 16 bases lying between them. The CDR3 nucleotides are TGTGCCAGCATTCGAGACATGGGAAACTACGAGCAGTACTTC. Translation gives CASIRDMGNYEQYF.

This clonotype has ten or more counts. The CDR3 protein is CASSFSGATNTGELFF. The CDR3 DNA follows: TGTGCCAGCAGCTTTAGCGGGGCTACGAACACCGGGGAGCTGTTTTTT. The rearrangement joins TRBV7-9 to TRBJ2-2; TRBD2 matches 8 bases. The J segment lost 0 bases and the V segment lost 3 bases, leaving 3 bases of the junction unmatched. This CDR3 comprises 16 residues. Germline V gives CDR1 SEHNR, CDR2 FQNEAQ (reference sequence).

This clonotype occurred many times. The chain carries TRBV29-1 and TRBJ1-1, with 7 bases lining up with TRBD1. With V trimmed by 4 bases and J by 4 bases, 12 bases remained unmatched. CDR3 length: 15 amino acids. From germline, CDR1 is SQVTM and CDR2 ANQGSEA. The CDR3 coding sequence is TGCAGCGTTGTGAAAAGGGGGCTGTCGGCCACTGAAGCTTTCTTT. It is translated as CSVVKRGLSATEAFF.

This clonotype has ten or more counts. The CDR3 region is CASSWTSGRVLSTDTQYF. In nucleotides, the CDR3 is TGTGCCAGCAGTTGGACTAGCGGTCGAGTCCTAAGCACAGATACGCAGTATTTT. The rearrangement joins TRBV12-3 or TRBV12-4 to TRBJ2-3; 10 bases match TRBD2. Trimming removed 4 bases from V and 0 bases from J; junction bases left unmatched: 10. The CDR3 runs 18 residues.

The chain carries TRBV7-2 and TRBJ1-5; D may be TRBD1 (5 bases). This CDR3 comprises 15 residues. Per germline, CDR1 SGHTA and CDR2 FQGNSA. V was trimmed by 2 bases and J by 5 bases, leaving 13 bases between them. CDR3 loop: CASSLYLGEDQPQHF. The CDR3, as DNA: TGTGCCAGCAGCTTATACCTAGGGGAGGATCAGCCCCAGCATTTT.

This clonotype was counted at least ten times. The chain carries TRBV7-8 and TRBJ2-7; a weak D match, TRBD2 (6 bases). The V gene lost 3 bases and the J gene lost 1 base, with 16 bases spanning the gap. The length of the CDR3 is 16 residues. In germline, CDR1 is SGHVS, CDR2 FQNEAQ. CDR3 in DNA: TGTGCCAGCAGCTTGCCCGGGACTCACGGGTCCTACGAGCAGTACTTC. Protein product: CASSLPGTHGSYEQYF. The variable domain in full, completed from reference TRBV7-8 and TRBJ2-7, reads GAGVSQSPRYKVAKRGQDVALRCDPISGHVSLFWYQQALGQGPEFLTYFQNEAQLDKSGLPSDRFFAERPEGSVSTLKIQRTQQEDSAVYLCASSLPGTHGSYEQYFGPGTRLTVT.

This clonotype has a handful of counts. This chain connects TRBV4-1 to TRBJ2-3; TRBD1 matches at 10 bases. The CDR3 runs to 15 residues. The V segment lost 7 bases and the J segment 4 bases; nucleotides outside the gene matches: 8. Germline V gene data show CDR1 as MGHRA and CDR2 as YSYEKL. In DNA form, the CDR3 reads TGCGCCAGCACCCCGGGGGGACAGGGGCCAGATACGCAGTATTTT. Its translation is CASTPGGQGPDTQYF.

This clonotype was counted at least ten times. The rearrangement uses TRBV6-4 and TRBJ2-5; tentatively, D is TRBD2 (6 bases). Trimming removed 5 bases from V and 2 bases from J, with 9 bases in between. Germline assignment: CDR1 MRHNA and CDR2 SNTAGT. This CDR3 is built from 13 residues. DNA of the CDR3: TGTGCCAGCAGTCTAGCGCCTCAAGAGACCCAGTACTTC. This sequence encodes CASSLAPQETQYF.

At least ten counts were recorded for this clonotype. CDR3 bases: TGTGCCACCAGCAGAGGCCCAGCAGATACGCAGTATTTT. Translated, it gives CATSRGPADTQYF. The chain carries TRBV15 and TRBJ2-3; D gene unclear. V lost 1 base, J lost 4 bases, and 6 bases lay in between. The length of the CDR3 is 13 residues. Per germline, CDR1 LNHNV and CDR2 YYDKDF (reference sequence).

This clonotype was picked up many times. The rearrangement joins TRBV5-1 to TRBJ1-6; D unclear. From germline, CDR1 is SGHRS and CDR2 YFSETQ. V lost 0 bases to trimming and J lost 3 bases, with 1 base between them. This CDR3 has 13 residues. The CDR3 DNA follows: TGCGCCAGCAGCTTGGACTATAATTCACCCCTCCACTTT. Amino acid sequence: CASSLDYNSPLHF.